Listed below are T cell receptor beta chains from one sample, sequenced in a study of shared clonotypes between healthy human individuals. Sequencing was performed with immunoSEQ multiplex PCR; in TCRdb, only in-frame clones are kept and a portion is missing. The repertoire holds around 690,000 clones, less than 95% seen once, with approximately 35% in the top ten. Sequenced: memory CD8+ T cells from PBMCs. These receptors were collected from a young man in good health. Some clones in this sample may be carry-over from other donors' samples. Both conserved end residues are part of each CDR3. The order of the fields is D gene, V gene, clone size, J gene, CDR3 DNA, CDR3 protein. The D gene is left open where the match is weak. For some rows the clone size is stated as once, few or many, or as a class when expanded; others skip it.

>TRBD2|TRBV9|-|TRBJ2-5
TGTGCCAGCAGCGGGAAGCGGGAGGGCCGTGAGACCCAGTACTTC
CASSGKREGRETQYF
>TRBD1|TRBV19|-|TRBJ1-1
TGTGCCAGTAGTATAGCAGGGGGAGATATGAACACTGAAGCTTTCTTT
CASSIAGGDMNTEAFF
>-|TRBV28|once|TRBJ2-1
TGTGCCAGCAGTTTAGAGACTAGGCCCCCCTACAATGAGCAGTTCTTC
CASSLETRPPYNEQFF
>TRBD1|TRBV27|-|TRBJ1-6
TGTGCCAGCAGTTTCCGGGACAGGGGAAATAATTCACCCCTCCACTTT
CASSFRDRGNNSPLHF
>-|TRBV28|-|TRBJ1-2
TGTGCCAGCAGTTTAGGGGGTGGCTACACCTTC
CASSLGGGYTF
>TRBD1|TRBV9|-|TRBJ2-5
TGTGCCAGCAGCGTGGGGACAGGGCGAGGGGAGACCCAGTACTTC
CASSVGTGRGETQYF
>TRBD1|TRBV13|-|TRBJ2-7
TGTGCCAGCAGCCATGACAGGGGGCTTGAGCAGTACTTC
CASSHDRGLEQYF
>-|TRBV28|-|TRBJ2-3
TGTGCCAGCAGTTTATTGCGGGGTGCAGATACGCAGTATTTT
CASSLLRGADTQYF
>-|TRBV4-2|-|TRBJ2-4
TGTGCCAGCAGCCAAGTGGGGGTGACCATTCAGTACTTC
CASSQVGVTIQYF
>TRBD2|TRBV6-5|-|TRBJ2-7
TGTGCCAGCAGTTACTCTAGCGGGAGCTTCGTGGACGAGCAGTACTTC
CASSYSSGSFVDEQYF
>TRBD1|TRBV19|once|TRBJ1-1
TGTGCCAGTAGTATGATAGGGGGCAGAGTGAACACTGAAGCTTTCTTT
CASSMIGGRVNTEAFF
>TRBD1|TRBV19|-|TRBJ1-5
TGTGCCAGTAGTATACTCAGGGGGCGTCAGGGCAATCAGCCCCAGCATTTT
CASSILRGRQGNQPQHF
>-|TRBV27|-|TRBJ1-1
TGTGCCAGCAGACCTAAAACAGGGTGGGGCACTGAAGCTTTCTTT
CASRPKTGWGTEAFF
>TRBD1|TRBV4-1|-|TRBJ2-7
TGCGCCAGCAGCCAAGATTTTCGAGACAGGGGATACGAGCAGTACTTC
CASSQDFRDRGYEQYF
>-|TRBV6-5|-|TRBJ2-6
TGTGCCAGCAGTTACTTCTCTGGGGCCAACGTCCTGACTTTC
CASSYFSGANVLTF
>TRBD2|TRBV13|-|TRBJ2-1
TGTGCCAGCAGCTTCTGGGGGGGCAATGAGCAGTTCTTC
CASSFWGGNEQFF
>-|TRBV15|-|TRBJ2-7
TGTGCCACCAGCAGGGAAGGATTCAGCTCCTACGAGCAGTACTTC
CATSREGFSSYEQYF
>-|TRBV4-3|many|TRBJ1-2
TGCGCCAGCAGCCAAGAAAGAACAGGGCTCGCGGGCTACACCTTC
CASSQERTGLAGYTF
>-|TRBV9|-|TRBJ1-1
TGTGCCAGCAGCAGCCGAGGGACTGAAGCTTTCTTT
CASSSRGTEAFF
>-|TRBV7-3|-|TRBJ1-1
TGTGCCAGCAGCTTAAGGGGGGATATGAACACTGAAGCTTTCTTT
CASSLRGDMNTEAFF
>-|TRBV7-9|-|TRBJ1-4
TGTGCCAGCAGCCCCGGAATCCGGAATGAAAAACTGTTTTTT
CASSPGIRNEKLFF
>TRBD1|TRBV7-8|-|TRBJ1-2
TGTGCCAGCAGCCCAGACGGGGGACAGGGGGACTATGGCTACACCTTC
CASSPDGGQGDYGYTF